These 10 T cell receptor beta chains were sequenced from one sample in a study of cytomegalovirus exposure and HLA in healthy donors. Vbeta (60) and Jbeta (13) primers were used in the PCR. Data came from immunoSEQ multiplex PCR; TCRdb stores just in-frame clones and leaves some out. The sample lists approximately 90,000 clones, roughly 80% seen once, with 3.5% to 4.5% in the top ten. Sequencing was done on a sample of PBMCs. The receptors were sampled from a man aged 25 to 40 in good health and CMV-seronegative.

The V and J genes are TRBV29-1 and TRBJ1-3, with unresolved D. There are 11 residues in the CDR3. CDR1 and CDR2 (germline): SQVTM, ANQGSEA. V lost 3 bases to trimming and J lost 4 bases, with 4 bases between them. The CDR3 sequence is CSVDIGNTIYF. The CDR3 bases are TGCAGCGTTGACATCGGAAACACCATATATTTT.

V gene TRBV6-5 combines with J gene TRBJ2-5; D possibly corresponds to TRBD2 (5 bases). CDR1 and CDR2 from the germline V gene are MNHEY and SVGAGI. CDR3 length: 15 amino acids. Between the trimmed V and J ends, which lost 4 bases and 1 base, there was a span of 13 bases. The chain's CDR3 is CASSLARTVQETQYF. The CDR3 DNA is TGTGCCAGCAGTTTAGCGAGGACTGTCCAAGAGACCCAGTACTTC.

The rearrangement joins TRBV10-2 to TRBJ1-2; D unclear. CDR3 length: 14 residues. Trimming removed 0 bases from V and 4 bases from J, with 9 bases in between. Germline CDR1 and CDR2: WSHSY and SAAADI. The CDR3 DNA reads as TGCGCCAGCAGTGAGTCACGGTTGATCTATGGCTACACCTTC. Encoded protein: CASSESRLIYGYTF.

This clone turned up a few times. The DNA for the CDR3 is TGTGCCATCAGTGAGTCGCGGGGCAGCCAAGAGACCCAGTACTTC. Translating it yields CAISESRGSQETQYF. The V gene is TRBV10-3, the J gene TRBJ2-5, with D possibly matching TRBD2 (6 bases). Germline V gene lookup returns CDR1 ENHRY and CDR2 SYGVKD. CDR3 length: 15 residues. V lost 0 bases and J lost 1, with 9 bases in between.

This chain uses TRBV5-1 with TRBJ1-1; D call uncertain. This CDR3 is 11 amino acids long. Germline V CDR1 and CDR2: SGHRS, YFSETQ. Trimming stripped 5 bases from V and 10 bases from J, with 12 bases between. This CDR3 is CASSLGSGAFF. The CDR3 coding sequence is TGCGCCAGCAGTCTAGGTTCGGGAGCTTTCTTT.

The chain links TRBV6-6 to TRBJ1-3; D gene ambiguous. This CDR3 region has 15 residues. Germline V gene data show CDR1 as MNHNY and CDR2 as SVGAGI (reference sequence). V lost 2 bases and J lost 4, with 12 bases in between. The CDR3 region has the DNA TGTGCCAGCAGTTACGACGGGAGGTCAGGAAACACCATATATTTT. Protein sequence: CASSYDGRSGNTIYF.

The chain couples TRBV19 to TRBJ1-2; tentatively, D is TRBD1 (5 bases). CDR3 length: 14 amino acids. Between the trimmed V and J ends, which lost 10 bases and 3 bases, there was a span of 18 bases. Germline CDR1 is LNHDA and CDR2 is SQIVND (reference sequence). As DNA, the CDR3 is TGTGCCACCAGTAACCAGGGAGGAGACTATGGCTACACCTTC. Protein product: CATSNQGGDYGYTF.

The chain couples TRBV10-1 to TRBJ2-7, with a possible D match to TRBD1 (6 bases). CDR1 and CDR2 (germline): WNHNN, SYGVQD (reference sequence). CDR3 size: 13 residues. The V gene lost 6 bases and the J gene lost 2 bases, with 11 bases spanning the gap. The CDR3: CASSWDKAYEQYF. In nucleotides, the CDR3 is TGCGCCAGCAGCTGGGACAAGGCCTACGAGCAGTACTTC.

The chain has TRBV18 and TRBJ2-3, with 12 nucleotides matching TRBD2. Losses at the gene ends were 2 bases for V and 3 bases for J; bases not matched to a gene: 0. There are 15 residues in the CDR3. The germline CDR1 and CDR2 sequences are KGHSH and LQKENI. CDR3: CASSPGLAGTDTQYF. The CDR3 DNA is TGTGCCAGCTCACCAGGACTAGCGGGGACAGATACGCAGTATTTT.

The CDR3 region is CASSEGTSGAHEQYF. The CDR3 DNA follows: TGCGCCAGCAGTGAAGGGACTAGCGGGGCCCACGAGCAGTACTTC. The chain couples TRBV10-1 to TRBJ2-7, with 13 bases fitting TRBD2. The V gene end was trimmed by 3 bases and the J gene end by 5 bases; junction bases not matched to a gene: 4. The V gene's germline CDR1 is WNHNN and CDR2 SYGVQD (reference sequence). This CDR3 contains 15 residues.